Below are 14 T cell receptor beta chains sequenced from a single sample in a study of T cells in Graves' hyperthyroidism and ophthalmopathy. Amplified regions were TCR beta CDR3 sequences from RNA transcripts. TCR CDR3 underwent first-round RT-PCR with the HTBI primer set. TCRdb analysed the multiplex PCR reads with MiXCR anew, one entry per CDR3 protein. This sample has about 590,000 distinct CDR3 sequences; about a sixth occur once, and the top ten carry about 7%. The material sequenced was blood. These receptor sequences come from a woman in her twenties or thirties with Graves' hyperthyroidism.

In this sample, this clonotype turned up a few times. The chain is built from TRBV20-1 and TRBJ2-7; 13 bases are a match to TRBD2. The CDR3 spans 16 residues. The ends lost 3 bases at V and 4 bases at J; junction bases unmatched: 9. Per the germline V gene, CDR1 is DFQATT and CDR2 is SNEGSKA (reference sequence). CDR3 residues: CSASRLAGGPKYEQYF. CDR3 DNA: TGCAGTGCTAGTCGACTAGCGGGGGGTCCTAAATACGAGCAGTACTTC.

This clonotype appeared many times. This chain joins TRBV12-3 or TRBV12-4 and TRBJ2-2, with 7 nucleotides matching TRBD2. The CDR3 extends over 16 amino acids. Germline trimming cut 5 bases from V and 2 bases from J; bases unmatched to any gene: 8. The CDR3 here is CASSPGLVLNTGELFF. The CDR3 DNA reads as TGTGCCAGCAGTCCCGGACTAGTTTTAAACACCGGGGAGCTGTTTTTT.

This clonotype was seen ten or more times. CDR3: CASSLSWGGRAETQYF. CDR3 DNA sequence: TGTGCCAGCAGCCTTAGTTGGGGCGGGAGGGCGGAGACCCAGTACTTC. The rearrangement uses TRBV7-2 and TRBJ2-5; TRBD2 matches 9 bases. Looked up from germline, CDR1 is SGHTA and CDR2 is FQGNSA. The CDR3 runs 16 residues. The ends lost 5 bases at V and 5 bases at J; junction bases unmatched: 12.

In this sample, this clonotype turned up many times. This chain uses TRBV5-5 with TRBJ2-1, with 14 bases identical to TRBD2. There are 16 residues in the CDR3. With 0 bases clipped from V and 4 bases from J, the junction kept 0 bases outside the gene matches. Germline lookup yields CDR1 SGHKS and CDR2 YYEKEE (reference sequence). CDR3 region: CASSLGTSGRYNEQFF. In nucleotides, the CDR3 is TGTGCCAGCAGCTTGGGGACTAGCGGGAGGTACAATGAGCAGTTCTTC. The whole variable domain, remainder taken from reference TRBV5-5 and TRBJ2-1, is DAGVTQSPTHLIKTRGQQVTLRCSPISGHKSVSWYQQVLGQGPQFIFQYYEKEERGRGNFPDRFSARQFPNYSSELNVNALLLGDSALYLCASSLGTSGRYNEQFFGPGTRLTVL.

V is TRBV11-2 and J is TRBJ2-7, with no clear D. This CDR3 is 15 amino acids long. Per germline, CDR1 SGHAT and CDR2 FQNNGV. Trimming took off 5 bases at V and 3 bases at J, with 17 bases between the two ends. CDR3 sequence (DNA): TGTGCCAGCAGCCCCCGAGTGAATTCATTCTACGAGCAGTACTTC. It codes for CASSPRVNSFYEQYF.

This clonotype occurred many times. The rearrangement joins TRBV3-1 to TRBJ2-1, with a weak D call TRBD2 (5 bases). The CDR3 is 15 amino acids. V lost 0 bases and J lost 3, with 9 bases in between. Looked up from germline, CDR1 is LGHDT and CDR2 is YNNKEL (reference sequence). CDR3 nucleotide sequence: TGTGCCAGCAGCCAAGAGTTGACTAACTACAATGAGCAGTTCTTC. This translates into CASSQELTNYNEQFF.

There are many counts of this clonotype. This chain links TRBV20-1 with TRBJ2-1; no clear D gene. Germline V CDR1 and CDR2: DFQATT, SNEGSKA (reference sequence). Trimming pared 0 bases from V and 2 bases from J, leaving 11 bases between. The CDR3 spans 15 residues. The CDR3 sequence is CSARDRDKPYNEQFF. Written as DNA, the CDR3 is TGCAGTGCTAGAGATCGCGACAAACCCTACAATGAGCAGTTCTTC.

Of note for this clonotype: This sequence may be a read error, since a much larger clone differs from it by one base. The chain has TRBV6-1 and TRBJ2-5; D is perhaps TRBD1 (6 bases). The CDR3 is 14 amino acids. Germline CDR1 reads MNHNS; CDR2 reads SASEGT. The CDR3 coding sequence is TGTGCCAGCAGGGGTCCGGGACATGGAGAGATCCAGTACTTC. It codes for CASRGPGHGEIQYF.

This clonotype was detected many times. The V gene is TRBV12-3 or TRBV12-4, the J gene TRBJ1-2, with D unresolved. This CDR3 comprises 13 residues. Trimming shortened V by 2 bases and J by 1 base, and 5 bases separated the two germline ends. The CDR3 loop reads CASSLKGNYGYTF. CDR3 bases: TGTGCCAGCAGTTTAAAGGGTAACTATGGCTACACCTTC.

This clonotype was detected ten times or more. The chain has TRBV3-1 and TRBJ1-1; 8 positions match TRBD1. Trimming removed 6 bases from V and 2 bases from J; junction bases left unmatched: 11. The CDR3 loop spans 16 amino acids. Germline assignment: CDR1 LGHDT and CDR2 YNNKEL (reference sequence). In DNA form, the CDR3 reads TGTGCCAGCAGTCCCTACGGGGGACAGGTAAACACTGAAGCTTTCTTT. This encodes CASSPYGGQVNTEAFF.

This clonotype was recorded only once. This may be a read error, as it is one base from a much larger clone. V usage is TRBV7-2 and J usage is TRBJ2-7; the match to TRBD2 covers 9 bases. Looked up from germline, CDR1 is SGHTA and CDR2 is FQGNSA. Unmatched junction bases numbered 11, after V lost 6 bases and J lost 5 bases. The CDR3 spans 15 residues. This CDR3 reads CASSSGLATTHEQYF. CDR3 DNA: TGTGCCAGCAGTTCAGGACTAGCGACAACCCACGAGCAGTACTTC.

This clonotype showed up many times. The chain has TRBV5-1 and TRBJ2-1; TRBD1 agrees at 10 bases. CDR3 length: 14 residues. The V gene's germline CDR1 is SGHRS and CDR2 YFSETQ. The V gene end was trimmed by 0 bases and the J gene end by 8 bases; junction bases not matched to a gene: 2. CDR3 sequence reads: CASSLGQGADEQFF. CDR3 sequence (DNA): TGCGCCAGCAGCTTGGGACAGGGGGCAGATGAGCAGTTCTTC. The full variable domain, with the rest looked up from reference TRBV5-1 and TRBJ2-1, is KAGVTQTPRYLIKTRGQQVTLSCSPISGHRSVSWYQQTPGQGLQFLFEYFSETQRNKGNFPGRFSGRQFSNSRSEMNVSTLELGDSALYLCASSLGQGADEQFFGPGTRLTVL.

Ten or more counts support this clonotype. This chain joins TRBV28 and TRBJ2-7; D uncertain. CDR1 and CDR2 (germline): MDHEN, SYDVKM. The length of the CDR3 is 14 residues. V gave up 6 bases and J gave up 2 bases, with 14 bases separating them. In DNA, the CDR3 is TGTGCCAGCAGCTCCTTGATGCACCCCTACGAGCAGTACTTC. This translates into CASSSLMHPYEQYF.

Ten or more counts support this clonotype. The CDR3 DNA reads as TGTGCCAGCAGCCAAAAGACTGGGTACAATGAGCAGTTCTTC. Translation gives CASSQKTGYNEQFF. J is TRBJ2-1 and V is TRBV3-1; D remains unclear. Germline CDR1 and CDR2: LGHDT and YNNKEL (reference sequence). The CDR3 length is 14 residues. V lost 2 bases, J lost 4 bases, and 9 bases lay in between.